These 15 T cell receptor beta chains share one sample of origin, sequenced in a study of T cell responses to AZD1222 COVID-19 vaccine. Assay used: immunoSEQ multiplex PCR; TCRdb lists only in-frame clones, some missing. The sample yields over 140,000 clones, more than 90% seen once. The sequencing here drew on peripheral blood, taken on day 0 of AZD1222 vaccination. These receptors were taken from an adult in good health.

V usage is TRBV6-1 and J usage is TRBJ2-1; the match to TRBD2 covers 12 bases. This CDR3 spans 16 amino acids. Germline-derived CDR1 and CDR2 are MNHNS and SASEGT. The V segment lost 4 bases and the J segment 7 bases; nucleotides outside the gene matches: 8. In DNA, the CDR3 is TGTGCCAGCAGTGGCAGACTAGCGGGAGAGTATAATGAGCAGTTCTTC. Translation: CASSGRLAGEYNEQFF.

This chain joins TRBV7-2 and TRBJ2-1; 11 positions match TRBD2. After removal of 5 bases from V and 4 bases from J, the junction contained 13 bases not matched to a gene. From germline, CDR1 is SGHTA and CDR2 FQGNSA. This CDR3 contains 18 residues. The CDR3 nucleotides are TGTGCCAGCAGCCCCCACGTCGGGCTAGCGGGGGGTTACAATGAGCAGTTCTTC. Protein product: CASSPHVGLAGGYNEQFF.

The CDR3: CASSFGWGERETQYF. In DNA, the CDR3 is TGCGCCAGCAGCTTTGGGTGGGGGGAACGAGAGACCCAGTACTTC. The chain carries TRBV5-1 and TRBJ2-5; D might be TRBD2 (6 bases). The CDR3 extends over 15 amino acids. Trimming stripped 2 bases from V and 4 bases from J, with 15 bases between. CDR1 is SGHRS, CDR2 YFSETQ, per germline.

The rearrangement uses TRBV3-1 (or the pseudogene TRBV3-2) and TRBJ1-1; D remains unclear. This CDR3 is built from 12 residues. Germline loops: CDR1 LGHDT, CDR2 YNNKEL (reference sequence). With 1 base removed from V and 5 bases from J, the gap between germline ends came to 5 bases. The CDR3 spells CASSQVGTEAFF. The DNA for the CDR3 is TGTGCCAGCAGCCAAGTTGGAACTGAAGCTTTCTTT.

The chain couples TRBV2 to TRBJ2-3, with 11 bases aligning to TRBD1. The CDR3 loop spans 16 amino acids. The V gene's germline CDR1 is SNHLY and CDR2 FYNNEI. The J segment lost 2 bases and the V segment lost 7 bases, leaving 8 bases of the junction unmatched. The CDR3 DNA follows: TGTGCCAGCAACCGAGAGGACAGGGGGCACACAGATACGCAGTATTTT. Translating gives CASNREDRGHTDTQYF.

This chain uses TRBV4-1 with TRBJ2-5; TRBD2 is a possible D gene (6 bases). Trimming stripped 3 bases from V and 7 bases from J, with 15 bases between. CDR1 is MGHRA and CDR2 is YSYEKL in the germline V gene. The CDR3 runs 14 residues. CDR3 coding DNA: TGCGCCAGCAGCCAGGGTCCCGGGACTGGGACCCAGTACTTC. Protein: CASSQGPGTGTQYF.

The chain recombines TRBV19 with TRBJ2-7, with D unresolved. CDR3 length: 14 residues. Germline-derived CDR1 and CDR2 are LNHDA and SQIVND (reference sequence). V lost 2 bases to trimming and J lost 1 base, with 9 bases between them. This chain's CDR3 is CASSIYGLSYEQYF. The DNA for the CDR3 is TGTGCCAGTAGTATATATGGATTATCCTACGAGCAGTACTTC.

The gene calls are TRBV27 and TRBJ1-1, with 7 bases lining up with TRBD1. The CDR3 runs to 18 residues. CDR1 is MNHEY and CDR2 is SMNVEV in the germline V gene (reference sequence). The V gene end was trimmed by 3 bases and the J gene end by 2 bases; junction bases not matched to a gene: 15. CDR3 residues: CASSLSKRPGGRNTEAFF. DNA for the CDR3: TGTGCCAGCAGTTTGAGCAAACGGCCAGGGGGTAGAAACACTGAAGCTTTCTTT.

The CDR3 region is CASSHGWAGELFF. CDR3 nucleotides: TGCGCCAGCAGCCACGGATGGGCCGGGGAGCTGTTTTTT. The rearrangement joins TRBV4-1 to TRBJ2-2; the D is unclear. This CDR3 has 13 amino acids. Between the trimmed V and J ends, which lost 3 bases and 6 bases, there was a span of 8 bases. The germline V gene encodes CDR1 MGHRA and CDR2 YSYEKL.

The chain is built from TRBV9 and TRBJ2-1; 12 nucleotides match TRBD2. Trimming took 2 bases from V and 8 from J; bases not matched to a gene: 5. CDR3 length equals 15 residues. CDR1 and CDR2 from the germline V gene are SGDLS and YYNGEE. The CDR3 protein is CASSVLAGGQDEQFF. The CDR3 DNA sequence: TGTGCCAGCAGCGTCCTAGCGGGGGGGCAAGATGAGCAGTTCTTC.

CDR3 coding DNA: TGTGCCAGCGGGAGGCGGGAGGGCTACAATGAGCAGTTCTTC. Amino acids: CASGRREGYNEQFF. The rearrangement links TRBV27 to TRBJ2-1, with TRBD2 matching over 9 bases. Germline assignment: CDR1 MNHEY and CDR2 SMNVEV (reference sequence). J was trimmed by 3 bases and V by 8 bases; bases with no gene match: 5. The CDR3 covers 14 residues.

The chain is built from TRBV29-1 and TRBJ2-3; D gene uncertain. Trimming shortened V by 3 bases and J by 3 bases, and 7 bases separated the two germline ends. Germline V gene data show CDR1 as SQVTM and CDR2 as ANQGSEA. The CDR3 sequence is 12 residues long. CDR3 DNA: TGCAGCGTTGAGGTTTGGACAGATACGCAGTATTTT. This translates into CSVEVWTDTQYF.

This chain uses TRBV7-2 with TRBJ1-4; D call uncertain. The V end was cut by 5 bases, the J end by 9 bases, with 16 bases between. Germline loops: CDR1 SGHTA, CDR2 FQGNSA. The CDR3 is 14 amino acids. In nucleotides, the CDR3 is TGTGCCAGCAGCCCAAACCCCGCTTTTAAAAAACTGTTTTTT. The encoded protein is CASSPNPAFKKLFF.

The chain carries TRBV27 and TRBJ1-1; possibly TRBD1 for D (6 bases). V was pared by 10 bases and J by 3 bases, with 15 bases between. Germline CDR1 reads MNHEY; CDR2 reads SMNVEV (reference sequence). The CDR3 has 13 amino acids. The CDR3 loop reads CATSPGTHTEAFF. CDR3 bases: TGTGCCACCTCGCCCGGGACACACACTGAAGCTTTCTTT.

This clone showed up just once. The chain employs TRBV7-9 and TRBJ2-7; D could derive from TRBD1 or TRBD2 (5 bases each). Germline assignment: CDR1 SEHNR and CDR2 FQNEAQ (reference sequence). Trimming pared 4 bases from V and 6 bases from J, leaving 22 bases between. The CDR3 contains 16 residues. The CDR3 region has the DNA TGTGCCAGCAGCTCCACGAGGGACGGGGCCCCCGCCGAGCAGTACTTC. Residues: CASSSTRDGAPAEQYF.